The 26 T cell receptor beta chains listed next were all sequenced from one sample in a study of molecular identifiers for immune sequencing clone quantification (dated by TCRdb to 2016 to 2019). The library was made by PCR. The sample was run on a NextSeq 500. TCRdb reprocessing: public reads trimmed at Q25 with fastp, clones called with MiXCR, in-frame beta chains kept. Rows merge per CDR3 protein into single entries with the most common DNA and genes. This sample holds about 630,000 distinct CDR3 sequences; roughly 25% were observed only once. 0.7% to 0.95% of the sample goes to the ten largest clones. The source material was naive CD8+ T cells from blood, with Jurkat cell RNA spiked in. The cell subset or site label here, explained by the study, means: FACS-sorted CD8+CD4-CCR7+CD45RA+ naive T cells. The receptors derive from a human donor in good health. Some libraries in this study had Jurkat cell RNA spiked in.

This chain joins TRBV4-1 and TRBJ2-7, with D maybe TRBD1 (5 bases). CDR3 length: 15 amino acids. The germline V gene has CDR1 MGHRA and CDR2 YSYEKL. The V end was cut by 0 bases, the J end by 2 bases, with 11 bases between. In nucleotides, the CDR3 is TGCGCCAGCAGCCAAGATACAGGAGCCCCCTACGAGCAGTACTTC. As protein: CASSQDTGAPYEQYF.

The sample holds many counts of this clonotype. This chain uses TRBV5-1 with TRBJ2-7; maybe TRBD1 (5 bases). The germline CDR1 and CDR2 sequences are SGHRS and YFSETQ. The CDR3 totals 14 residues. V shed 0 bases and J shed 0 bases, with 7 bases lying between them. The DNA of the CDR3 is TGCGCCAGCAGCTTGGCAGGGTACTCCTACGAGCAGTACTTC. Amino acids: CASSLAGYSYEQYF.

This clonotype was seen at least ten times. The chain carries TRBV7-8 and TRBJ2-7, with D unclear. The V end was cut by 1 base, the J end by 1 base, with 8 bases between. CDR3 size: 14 residues. Germline V gene data show CDR1 as SGHVS and CDR2 as FQNEAQ. The CDR3 loop is CASSLGSGSYEQYF. As DNA, the CDR3 is TGTGCCAGCAGCTTAGGTTCCGGGTCCTACGAGCAGTACTTC.

This clonotype was seen only a few times. V gene TRBV12-3 or TRBV12-4 combines with J gene TRBJ2-2, with 7 bases matching TRBD2. CDR3 length: 14 amino acids. Trimming at V came to 3 bases and at J to 7 bases, leaving 5 bases not matched to a gene. CDR3 sequence: CASSFGGGGGELFF. The DNA for the CDR3 is TGTGCCAGCAGTTTTGGCGGGGGTGGCGGGGAGCTGTTTTTT.

This clonotype turned up a few times. V and J are TRBV20-1 and TRBJ2-7; 7 bases match TRBD2. Germline loops: CDR1 DFQATT, CDR2 SNEGSKA (reference sequence). The length of the CDR3 is 15 residues. With V trimmed by 0 bases and J by 3 bases, 8 bases remained unmatched. CDR3 bases: TGCAGTGCTAGAGATCTGAGCGGGGAGCTCTACGAGCAGTACTTC. This gives the protein CSARDLSGELYEQYF.

Points on this clonotype: This may be a read error: a much more frequent sequence differs by one nucleotide. The chain combines TRBV20-1 with TRBJ2-7, with TRBD2 matching over 8 bases. V trimming: 5 bases; J trimming: 5 bases; junction bases outside the gene matches: 8. This CDR3 has 13 residues. CDR1 DFQATT and CDR2 SNEGSKA come from the germline V gene (reference sequence). CDR3 sequence (DNA): TGCAGTGCTGGATGGTTAGCGGGACACGAGCAGTACTTC. Amino acid sequence: CSAGWLAGHEQYF.

This clonotype was detected a few times. CDR3: CASSQDSRGQTQYF. The CDR3 region has the DNA TGCGCCAGCAGCCAAGATTCCAGGGGGCAGACCCAGTACTTC. The rearrangement joins TRBV4-3 to TRBJ2-5; TRBD1 aligns across 8 bases. CDR1 LGHNA and CDR2 YSLEER come from the germline V gene. This CDR3 is 14 amino acids long. V gave up 0 bases and J gave up 6 bases; unmatched junction bases: 3.

The rearrangement joins TRBV4-3 to TRBJ1-1; 7 nucleotides align to TRBD1. The CDR3 consists of 15 residues. CDR1 LGHNA and CDR2 YSLEER come from the germline V gene. V lost 1 base to trimming and J lost 1 base; unmatched junction nucleotides: 3. CDR3 region: CASSQVHRGNTEAFF. For the CDR3, the DNA is TGCGCCAGCAGCCAAGTACACAGGGGGAACACTGAAGCTTTCTTT.

This clonotype was found many times. The J gene is TRBJ2-7, the V gene TRBV25-1; D may be TRBD2 (6 bases). Per germline, CDR1 MGHDK and CDR2 SYGVNS. This CDR3 is 11 amino acids long. Trimming took 8 bases from V and 5 from J, leaving 10 bases between them. CDR3 coding DNA: TGTGCCAGCGCGTGGGGGGACGAGCAGTACTTC. This gives the protein CASAWGDEQYF.

The chain uses TRBV21-1 and TRBJ2-5; the D call TRBD1 from the table was never checked on the DNA. TRBV21-1 constitutes a pseudogene. CDR3 length: 16 amino acids. The CDR3 nucleotides are TGTGCCAGCAGCAAAGTCGGCCGACAGCACCAAGAGACCCAGTACTTC. Translation: CASSKVGRQHQETQYF.

This clonotype was counted at least ten times. The chain uses TRBV29-1 and TRBJ2-7, with D hard to call. This CDR3 is 13 amino acids long. CDR1 is SQVTM and CDR2 is ANQGSEA in the germline V gene. V was cut by 3 bases and J by 0 bases, with 9 bases left in between. CDR3 nucleotide sequence: TGCAGCGTTGAGTTCCAAGACTCCTACGAGCAGTACTTC. Its protein product is CSVEFQDSYEQYF.

Only a few counts were recorded for this clonotype. This rearrangement joins TRBV20-1 to TRBJ2-1, with 7 positions matching TRBD2. CDR1 DFQATT and CDR2 SNEGSKA come from the germline V gene (reference sequence). The length of the CDR3 is 15 residues. J gave up 6 bases and V 3 bases, and 11 bases lay outside the gene matches. In DNA form, the CDR3 reads TGCAGTGCTAGTGGAGGGAGGGCCCTCCTCAATGAGCAGTTCTTC. This encodes CSASGGRALLNEQFF.

CDR3 amino acids: CASSRLSASAQYF. CDR3 DNA: TGTGCCAGCAGTCGCCTCTCTGCCTCCGCGCAGTACTTC. This chain links TRBV28 with TRBJ2-5; no firm D call. The length of the CDR3 is 13 residues. CDR1 is MDHEN and CDR2 is SYDVKM in the germline V gene. Trimming took off 5 bases at V and 11 bases at J, with 18 bases between the two ends. Variable domain in full (rest from reference TRBV28 and TRBJ2-5): DVKVTQSSRYLVKRTGEKVFLECVQDMDHENMFWYRQDPGLGLRLIYFSYDVKMKEKGDIPEGYSVSREKKERFSLILESASTNQTSMYLCASSRLSASAQYFGPGTRLLVL.

This clonotype was seen repeatedly, ten times or more. J is TRBJ1-1 and V is TRBV4-3; D is undetermined. The V and J ends lost 4 bases and 0 bases respectively, with 6 bases between them. Germline V CDR1 and CDR2: LGHNA, YSLEER. The CDR3 runs to 13 residues. This CDR3 is CASSPYMNTEAFF. CDR3 in DNA: TGCGCCAGCAGCCCCTATATGAACACTGAAGCTTTCTTT.

The chain joins TRBV14 to TRBJ2-7; 7 positions match TRBD1. Germline V lookup: CDR1 SGHDN, CDR2 FVKESK. After removal of 2 bases from V and 1 base from J, the junction contained 5 bases not matched to a gene. The CDR3 loop spans 15 amino acids. This chain's CDR3 is CASSQLDRESYEQYF. CDR3 sequence (DNA): TGTGCCAGCAGCCAACTCGACAGGGAATCCTACGAGCAGTACTTC.

This clonotype came up a few times. This chain links TRBV11-3 with TRBJ2-2, with no clear D. Deletions cut 4 bases from V and 7 bases from J, with 7 bases between. CDR1 SGHNT and CDR2 YENEEA come from the germline V gene. This CDR3 has 12 residues. The CDR3 bases are TGTGCCAGCAGCTCTCTCCGCGGGGAGCTGTTTTTT. Protein sequence: CASSSLRGELFF.

Notes on this clonotype: A read error is likely, as this CDR3 ends without the conserved phenylalanine or tryptophan. The DNA is omitted, as the CDR3 cannot be located on it reliably, and the CDR3 follows TCRdb's listing. V usage is TRBV5-8 and J usage is TRBJ1-5. The CDR3 is 16 residues long, counting both termini. In germline, CDR1 is SGHTS, CDR2 YDEGEE. The CDR3 reads CASSTRQGGGKQPQQV.

To note about this clonotype: The junction departs from germline at one end; a sequencing error may be responsible. The chain couples TRBV6-2 or TRBV6-3 to TRBJ2-5, with a weak D call TRBD2 (6 bases). Germline V gives CDR1 MNHEY, CDR2 SVGEGT. The CDR3 is 16 amino acids. The CDR3 protein is CASSYSIAAAQETRYF. CDR3 coding DNA: TGTGCCAGCAGTTACTCGATAGCGGCCGCACAAGAGACCCGGTACTTC.

The chain carries TRBV9 and TRBJ2-3, with D perhaps matching TRBD2 (9 bases). The CDR3 loop spans 16 amino acids. With 3 bases removed from V and 5 bases from J, the gap between germline ends came to 19 bases. Germline V lookup: CDR1 SGDLS, CDR2 YYNGEE. The CDR3 sequence: CASSGHSGGQEDTQYF. In DNA form, the CDR3 reads TGTGCCAGCAGCGGACATAGCGGGGGACAGGAAGATACGCAGTATTTT.

Worth noting for this clonotype: Possible read error: a much larger clone is one base away. The chain recombines TRBV9 with TRBJ1-1; D uncertain. The CDR3 consists of 13 residues. CDR1 is SGDLS, CDR2 YYNGEE, per germline. The CDR3 bases are TGTGCCAACAGCCCTCGCGAGTACACTGAAGCTTTCTTT. Its translation is CANSPREYTEAFF. Supplemented by reference TRBV9 and TRBJ1-1, the full variable domain reads DSGVTQTPKHLITATGQRVTLRCSPRSGDLSVYWYQQSLDQGLQFLIQYYNGEERAKGNILERFSAQQFPDLHSELNLSSLELGDSALYFCANSPREYTEAFFGQGTRLTVV.

This clonotype appeared many times. The chain is built from TRBV7-9 and TRBJ2-5; 7 bases map to TRBD2. This CDR3 is 15 amino acids long. In germline, CDR1 is SEHNR, CDR2 FQNEAQ (reference sequence). Trimming at V came to 2 bases and at J to 4 bases, leaving 7 bases not matched to a gene. The CDR3 protein is CASSLLGGSRETQYF. CDR3 DNA: TGTGCCAGCAGCTTACTGGGAGGGTCGCGAGAGACCCAGTACTTC.

On this clonotype: This clone may be a read error of a much larger clone one base away. V and J are TRBV27 and TRBJ1-5, with D possibly being TRBD1 (5 bases). The V gene's germline CDR1 is MNHEY and CDR2 SMNVEV (reference sequence). There are 13 residues in the CDR3. CDR3 region: CASSLSPRAGQNF. DNA of the CDR3: TGTGCCAGCAGTTTATCGCCCAGGGCCGGTCAGAATTTT.

This clonotype was detected a few times. J is TRBJ1-2 and V is TRBV12-3 or TRBV12-4; 7 bases are a match to TRBD1. The CDR3 consists of 15 residues. The V segment lost 7 bases and the J segment 4 bases; nucleotides outside the gene matches: 12. For the CDR3, the DNA is TGTGCCAGCAACACCGCAGGGGGGGCCCCCTATGGCTACACCTTC. Protein: CASNTAGGAPYGYTF.

This clonotype has a handful of counts. The chain is built from TRBV19 and TRBJ1-2, with D perhaps TRBD1 (6 bases). The V gene's germline CDR1 is LNHDA and CDR2 SQIVND (reference sequence). Trimming took off 6 bases at V and 8 bases at J, with 13 bases between the two ends. The CDR3 contains 12 residues. The CDR3: CASSQTGVGYTF. CDR3 sequence (DNA): TGTGCCAGTAGCCAGACAGGTGTAGGCTACACCTTC.

This clonotype was found many times. The V call is TRBV27, the J call TRBJ1-1, with 7 bases matching TRBD1. Germline V gives CDR1 MNHEY, CDR2 SMNVEV (reference sequence). The trim removed 5 bases at V and 4 bases at J, leaving 4 bases unmatched. The CDR3 consists of 13 residues. CDR3 residues: CASSGQETTEAFF. DNA of the CDR3: TGTGCCAGCAGTGGACAGGAAACCACTGAAGCTTTCTTT.

This clonotype was observed many times. This sequence joins TRBV24-1 and TRBJ2-3; tentatively, D is TRBD1 or TRBD2 (5 bases each). V was cut by 4 bases and J by 6 bases, with 19 bases left in between. The CDR3 has 16 amino acids. Per the germline V gene, CDR1 is KGHDR and CDR2 is SFDVKD. DNA of the CDR3: TGTGCCACCAGTGACCCCCTGGGGGAGTCGGCGGATACGCAGTATTTT. Its translation is CATSDPLGESADTQYF.